These T cell receptor beta chains were read from a single sample in a study of blood T cell repertoires in COVID-19. This table comes from immunoSEQ multiplex PCR, and its TCRdb copy is limited to in-frame clones, with some not included. The data contain 170,000 or so clones, over 75% of them singletons. Sequencing input: peripheral blood. The source of these receptors is a man between 65 and 85 years old with active or convalescent COVID-19. Both conserved end residues are part of each CDR3. A D gene is named only where the DNA matches it firmly. A row's size may be missing; if present it is once, few, many or a size class.

>TRBJ2-7|NA|NA|TRBV5-1
CASSFGTSGKNEQYF
TGCGCCAGCAGCTTTGGTACGTCAGGGAAAAACGAGCAGTACTTC
>TRBJ2-3|TRBD1|few|TRBV15
CATSRARQGRDTQYF
TGTGCCACCAGCAGAGCGAGACAGGGGCGGGATACGCAGTATTTT
>TRBJ2-1|TRBD2|NA|TRBV5-6
CASSLLASGGASSYNEQFF
TGTGCCAGCAGCTTGTTGGCTAGCGGGGGGGCAAGCTCCTACAATGAGCAGTTCTTC
>TRBJ1-2|NA|NA|TRBV19
CASRAIAGHGYTF
TGTGCCAGTAGGGCCATTGCTGGTCATGGCTACACCTTC
>TRBJ2-1|NA|NA|TRBV24-1
CATSERNNEQFF
TGTGCCACCAGTGAGAGGAACAATGAGCAGTTCTTC
>TRBJ1-5|NA|NA|TRBV18
CASSHEESFGRNQPQHF
TGTGCCAGCTCCCACGAAGAATCCTTTGGGAGAAATCAGCCCCAGCATTTT
>TRBJ2-5|TRBD2|NA|TRBV6-2/TRBV6-3
CASSRLAGGPEETQYF
TGTGCCAGCAGTAGACTAGCGGGGGGGCCGGAAGAGACCCAGTACTTC
>TRBJ1-6|NA|NA|TRBV6-5
CASSRGISPLHF
TGTGCCAGCAGTCGGGGGATCTCACCCCTCCACTTT
>TRBJ1-2|NA|few|TRBV7-9
CASSLRSGVANYGYTF
TGTGCCAGCAGCCTCAGGTCAGGGGTCGCTAACTATGGCTACACCTTC
>TRBJ2-7|TRBD1|NA|TRBV5-6
CASSPRGLYEQYF
TGTGCCAGCAGCCCGAGGGGGCTCTACGAGCAGTACTTC
>TRBJ2-1|TRBD2|NA|TRBV5-1
CASSGGLAVNEQFF
TGCGCCAGCAGCGGGGGACTAGCGGTCAATGAGCAGTTCTTC
>TRBJ1-1|NA|NA|TRBV19
CASPHTTEAFF
TGTGCCAGTCCTCACACCACTGAAGCTTTCTTT
>TRBJ1-2|NA|NA|TRBV4-2
CASSQSVGSYYGYTF
TGTGCCAGCAGCCAAAGCGTCGGGAGTTACTATGGCTACACCTTC
>TRBJ1-5|TRBD1|NA|TRBV29-1
CSVSSGTGDQPQHF
TGCAGCGTTTCCTCCGGGACAGGGGATCAGCCCCAGCATTTT
>TRBJ2-7|TRBD2|NA|TRBV23-1
CASSQSAGTSTYEQYF
TGCGCCAGCAGTCAATCGGCCGGGACTAGCACCTACGAGCAGTACTTC
>TRBJ2-2|NA|NA|TRBV12-5
CASTRSNTGELFF
TGTGCTAGTACCCGGTCGAACACCGGGGAGCTGTTTTTT
>TRBJ1-6|NA|NA|TRBV15
CATQTLYNSPLHF
TGTGCCACCCAGACACTCTATAATTCACCCCTCCACTTT
>TRBJ2-7|NA|NA|TRBV6-6
CASSSGLFPYEQYF
TGTGCCAGCAGTTCTGGACTTTTCCCCTACGAGCAGTACTTC
>TRBJ2-1|TRBD1|few|TRBV18
CASSLGQGNEQFF
TGTGCCAGCTCACTGGGACAGGGCAATGAGCAGTTCTTC
>TRBJ1-4|TRBD1|once|TRBV18
CASSPPGQGNEKLFF
TGTGCCAGCTCACCACCGGGACAGGGGAATGAAAAACTGTTTTTT
>TRBJ2-3|TRBD2|NA|TRBV5-1
CASSLGSSGTTDTQYF
TGCGCCAGCAGCTTGGGGTCCAGCGGGACTACAGATACGCAGTATTTT
>TRBJ1-3|TRBD1|NA|TRBV4-3
CASSQGDRDVNTIYF
TGCGCCAGCAGCCAAGGGGACAGGGATGTGAACACCATATATTTT
>TRBJ2-2|TRBD1|NA|TRBV5-1
CASGGQGDTGELFF
TGCGCCAGCGGGGGACAGGGAGACACCGGGGAGCTATTTTTT
>TRBJ2-4|NA|NA|TRBV27
CASSLIDNPPKQYF
TGTGCCAGCAGTTTAATAGACAATCCCCCGAAACAGTACTTC
>TRBJ2-7|TRBD1|NA|TRBV6-5
CASKRGTGAYEQYF
TGTGCCAGCAAGAGAGGGACAGGGGCCTACGAGCAGTACTTC
>TRBJ2-5|TRBD1|NA|TRBV5-1
CASSLSPRTGEETQYF
TGCGCCAGCAGCTTGTCCCCTAGGACAGGGGAAGAGACCCAGTACTTC
>TRBJ1-1|NA|NA|TRBV18
CASSNAEGYDTEAFF
TGTGCCAGCTCAAACGCCGAGGGATATGACACTGAAGCTTTCTTT
>TRBJ1-6|TRBD1|NA|TRBV4-1
CASSRSDRTNSPLHF
TGCGCCAGCAGCCGATCGGACAGGACGAATTCACCCCTCCACTTT
>TRBJ2-1|TRBD2|few|TRBV7-3
CASSSGTSPHEQFF
TGTGCCAGCAGCTCCGGGACTAGTCCCCATGAGCAGTTCTTC
>TRBJ1-1|NA|NA|TRBV7-6
CASSWQGVGNTEAFF
TGTGCCAGCAGCTGGCAGGGTGTGGGGAACACTGAAGCTTTCTTT
>TRBJ1-1|NA|NA|TRBV3-1/TRBV3-2
CASSQNVDNTEAFF
TGTGCCAGCAGCCAAAACGTAGATAACACTGAAGCTTTCTTT
>TRBJ2-5|TRBD2|NA|TRBV5-6
CASSLALAGQETQYF
TGTGCCAGCAGCTTGGCGTTAGCGGGCCAAGAGACCCAGTACTTC